Given below is one T cell receptor (beta chain) in context. The CDR3 spans 12 residues. Germline V lookup: CDR1 SNHLY, CDR2 FYNNEI. V trimming: 10 bases; J trimming: 6 bases; junction bases outside the gene matches: 8. This entry comes from a study of long-term antiretroviral therapy in people with HIV. Version v3.0 of the immunoSEQ assay was performed at survey level. Some clones are missing from TCRdb's copy, which holds only in-frame ones; the method was immunoSEQ multiplex PCR. Here the sample spans under 20,000 clones, less than 85% being singletons. The chain is built from TRBV2 and TRBJ1-1; 7 bases are a match to TRBD1. The sample in question was unsorted PBMCs, obtained 0.2 years after starting antiretroviral therapy. This clonotype was obtained from a middle-aged woman with HIV. The CDR3 sequence: CATRQGSAEAFF. CDR3 in DNA: TGTGCCACGCGACAGGGTAGCGCTGAAGCTTTCTTT.